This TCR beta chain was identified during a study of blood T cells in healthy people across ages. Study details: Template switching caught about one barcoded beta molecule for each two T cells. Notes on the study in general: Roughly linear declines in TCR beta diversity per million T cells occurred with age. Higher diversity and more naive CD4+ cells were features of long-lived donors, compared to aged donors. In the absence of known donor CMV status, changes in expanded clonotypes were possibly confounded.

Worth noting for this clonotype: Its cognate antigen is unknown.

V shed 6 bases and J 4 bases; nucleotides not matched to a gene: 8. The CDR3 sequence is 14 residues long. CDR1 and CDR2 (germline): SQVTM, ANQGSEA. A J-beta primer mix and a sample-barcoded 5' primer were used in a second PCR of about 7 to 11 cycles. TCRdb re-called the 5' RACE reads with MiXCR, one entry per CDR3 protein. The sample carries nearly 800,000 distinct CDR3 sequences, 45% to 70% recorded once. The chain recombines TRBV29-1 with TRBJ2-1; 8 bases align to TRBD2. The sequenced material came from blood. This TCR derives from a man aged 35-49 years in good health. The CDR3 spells CSVETSGAYNEQFF. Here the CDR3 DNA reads TGCAGCGTGGAAACTAGCGGAGCGTACAATGAGCAGTTCTTC.